This entry concerns a single T cell receptor (beta chain). This sample is drawn from a study of blood T cell repertoires in COVID-19. Background on the study: PBMCs, B-cell-depleted T cells, or T cells provided the cDNA or gDNA that made up the material.

Original methodology: Amplification with reference gene primers provided the estimates of nucleated cell counts. Only in-frame clones appear in the TCRdb table, and some are missing; sequencing was by immunoSEQ multiplex PCR. The D gene and trimming were derived from the DNA, and the V and J assignments and clone size from that table. This sample has 200,000 to 250,000 clones, with 70% to 85% found just once. The receptor's source is a man aged 50 to 60 with active or convalescent COVID-19. Sequences were obtained from peripheral blood.

The CDR3 DNA sequence: TGTGCCAGCAGCGTAGGTTTTAGCGGCCAAGAGACCCAGTACTTC. Its protein is CASSVGFSGQETQYF. J is TRBJ2-5 and V is TRBV9, with D possibly matching TRBD2 (6 bases). Deletions cut 0 bases from V and 1 base from J, with 10 bases between. The germline V gene encodes CDR1 SGDLS and CDR2 YYNGEE. The CDR3 runs 15 residues.